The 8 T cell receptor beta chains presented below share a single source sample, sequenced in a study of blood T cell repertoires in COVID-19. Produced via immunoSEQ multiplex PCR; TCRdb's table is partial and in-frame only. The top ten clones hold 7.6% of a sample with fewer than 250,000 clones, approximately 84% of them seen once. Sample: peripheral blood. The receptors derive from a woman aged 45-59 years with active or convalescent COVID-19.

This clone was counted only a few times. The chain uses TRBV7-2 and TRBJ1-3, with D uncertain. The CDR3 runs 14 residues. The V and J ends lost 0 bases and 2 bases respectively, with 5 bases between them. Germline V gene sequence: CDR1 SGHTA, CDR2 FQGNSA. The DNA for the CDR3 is TGTGCCAGCAGCTTAGCTGGCACTGGAAACACCATATATTTT. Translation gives CASSLAGTGNTIYF.

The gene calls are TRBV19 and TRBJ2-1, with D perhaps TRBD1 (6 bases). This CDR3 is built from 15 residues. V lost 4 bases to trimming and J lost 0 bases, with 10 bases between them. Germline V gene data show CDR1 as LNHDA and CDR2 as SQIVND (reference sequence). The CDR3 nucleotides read TGTGCCAGTAGTACGGACAGCTTCTCCTACAATGAGCAGTTCTTC. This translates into CASSTDSFSYNEQFF.

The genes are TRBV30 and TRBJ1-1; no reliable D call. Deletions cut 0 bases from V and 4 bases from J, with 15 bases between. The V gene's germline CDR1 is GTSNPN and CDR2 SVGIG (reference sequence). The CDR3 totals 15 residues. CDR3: CAWSVSATGSTEAFF. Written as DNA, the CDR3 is TGTGCCTGGAGTGTATCGGCGACTGGATCCACTGAAGCTTTCTTT.

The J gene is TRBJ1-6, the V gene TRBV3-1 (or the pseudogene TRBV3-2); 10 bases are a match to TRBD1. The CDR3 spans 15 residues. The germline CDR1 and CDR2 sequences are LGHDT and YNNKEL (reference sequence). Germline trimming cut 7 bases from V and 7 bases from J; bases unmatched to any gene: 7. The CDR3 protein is CASTSWDRGNSPLHF. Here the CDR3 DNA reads TGTGCCAGCACGTCCTGGGACAGGGGAAATTCACCCCTCCACTTT.

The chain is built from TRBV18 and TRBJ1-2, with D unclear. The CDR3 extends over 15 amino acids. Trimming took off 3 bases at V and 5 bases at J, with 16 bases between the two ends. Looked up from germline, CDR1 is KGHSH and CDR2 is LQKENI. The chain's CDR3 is CASSPLREKEYGYTF. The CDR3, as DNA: TGTGCCAGCTCACCCCTTCGGGAGAAAGAATATGGCTACACCTTC.

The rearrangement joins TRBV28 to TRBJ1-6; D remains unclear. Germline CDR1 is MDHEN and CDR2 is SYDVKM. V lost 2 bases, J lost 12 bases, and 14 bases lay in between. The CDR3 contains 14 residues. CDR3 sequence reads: CASSLGDSKRPLHF. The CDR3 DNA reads TGTGCCAGCAGTTTAGGAGACTCGAAGAGACCCCTCCACTTT.

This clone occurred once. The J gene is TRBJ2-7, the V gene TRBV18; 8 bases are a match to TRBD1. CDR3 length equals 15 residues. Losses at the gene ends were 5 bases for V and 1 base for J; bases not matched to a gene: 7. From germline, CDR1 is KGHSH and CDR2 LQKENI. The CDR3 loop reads CASSAGTGSSYEQYF. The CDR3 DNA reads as TGTGCCAGCTCAGCCGGGACAGGCTCTTCCTACGAGCAGTACTTC.

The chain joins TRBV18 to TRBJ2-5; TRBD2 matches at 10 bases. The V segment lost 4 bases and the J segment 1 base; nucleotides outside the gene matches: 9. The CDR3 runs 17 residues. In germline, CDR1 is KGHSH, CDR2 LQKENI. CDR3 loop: CASSRTQAGGAQETQYF. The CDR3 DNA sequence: TGTGCCAGCTCACGAACCCAAGCGGGAGGGGCCCAAGAGACCCAGTACTTC.